This T cell receptor (beta chain) was sequenced for a study of blood T cell repertoires in COVID-19. Participant ages covered roughly 18 to 89 years across 20 to 30 US areas. Cohorts were determined from participant-reported clinical history. Either two negative PCRs, clearance, or symptom resolution qualified Cohort 3 donors as recovered. Sequencing used immunoSEQ multiplex PCR; TCRdb keeps in-frame clones, though not all of them. The table records under 300,000 clones, roughly 90% of them present only once. The CDR3 extends over 19 amino acids. The junction had 11 bases not matched to a gene; V was cut back by 6 bases and J by 1 base. Germline V gene data show CDR1 as MNHEY and CDR2 as SVGEGT.

Material for sequencing was PBMCs or T cells enriched from blood (not recorded which). This receptor was identified in a woman in her 30s who had recovered from COVID-19. The chain couples TRBV6-2 or TRBV6-3 to TRBJ2-6; 11 positions match TRBD1. The CDR3 sequence: CASSRRRDRGISGANVLTF. For the CDR3, the DNA is TGTGCCAGCAGCCGTCGGCGGGACAGGGGGATATCTGGGGCCAACGTCCTGACTTTC.